Shown below are 4 T cell receptor beta chains from a single sample sequenced in a study of T cell responses to AZD1222 COVID-19 vaccine. Assay used: immunoSEQ multiplex PCR; TCRdb lists only in-frame clones, some missing. The table shows 200,000 or so clones, with around 90% occurring only once. The material was peripheral blood, obtained on day 0 of AZD1222 vaccination. The receptors come from an adult in good health.

The gene calls are TRBV6-6 and TRBJ2-3, with D unresolved. V was trimmed by 2 bases and J by 2 bases, leaving 11 bases between them. CDR1 is MNHNY and CDR2 is SVGAGI in the germline V gene (reference sequence). The CDR3 is made up of 15 amino acids. The CDR3 region has the DNA TGTGCCAGCAGTTACCTCCTTGCTTACACAGATACGCAGTATTTT. Translation gives CASSYLLAYTDTQYF.

The J gene is TRBJ1-5, the V gene TRBV6-1; no firm D call. Germline V gene lookup returns CDR1 MNHNS and CDR2 SASEGT. The CDR3 has 17 amino acids. The ends were cut back, 1 base at V and 3 bases at J, with 16 bases in the middle. The CDR3 coding sequence is TGTGCCAGCAGTGAAGTCCAGGTCTCAGCTTTCAATCAGCCCCAGCATTTT. It yields the protein CASSEVQVSAFNQPQHF.

In the case of this clone: Given a much more abundant clone one base away, this may be a read error. The J gene is TRBJ2-1, the V gene TRBV4-3, with 8 bases lining up with TRBD2. Germline V gives CDR1 LGHNA, CDR2 YSLEER. Trimming removed 4 bases from V and 5 bases from J; junction bases left unmatched: 4. The CDR3 has 14 residues. CDR3 protein: CASSPGTRDNEQFF. In DNA, the CDR3 is TGCGCCAGCAGCCCCGGGACTAGAGACAATGAGCAGTTCTTC.

V and J are TRBV7-2 and TRBJ2-1, with 15 bases lining up with TRBD2. This CDR3 is 17 amino acids long. Germline V gene data show CDR1 as SGHTA and CDR2 as FQGNSA. V gave up 0 bases and J gave up 6 bases; unmatched junction bases: 3. In nucleotides, the CDR3 is TGTGCCAGCAGCTTAGCCCTGGGACTAGCGGGAGGCAATGAGCAGTTCTTC. Translation gives CASSLALGLAGGNEQFF.